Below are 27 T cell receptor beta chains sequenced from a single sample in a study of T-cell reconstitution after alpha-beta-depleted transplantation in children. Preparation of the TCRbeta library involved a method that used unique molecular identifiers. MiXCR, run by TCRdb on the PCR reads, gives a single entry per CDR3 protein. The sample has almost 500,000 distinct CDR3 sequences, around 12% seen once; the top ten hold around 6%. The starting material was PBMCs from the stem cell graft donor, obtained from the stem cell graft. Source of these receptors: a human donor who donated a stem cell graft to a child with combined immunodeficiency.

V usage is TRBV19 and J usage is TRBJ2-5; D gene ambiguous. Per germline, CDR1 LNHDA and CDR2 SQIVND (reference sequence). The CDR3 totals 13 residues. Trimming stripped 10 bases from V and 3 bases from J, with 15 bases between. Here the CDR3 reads CATQTSAKETQYF. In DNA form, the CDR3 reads TGTGCCACCCAGACCTCGGCCAAAGAGACCCAGTACTTC.

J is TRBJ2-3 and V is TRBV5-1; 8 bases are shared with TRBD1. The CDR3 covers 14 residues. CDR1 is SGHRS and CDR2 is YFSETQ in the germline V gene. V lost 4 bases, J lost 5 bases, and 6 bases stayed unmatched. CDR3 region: CASSLDRGEDTQYF. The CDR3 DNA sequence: TGCGCCAGCAGCCTAGACAGGGGTGAAGATACGCAGTATTTT. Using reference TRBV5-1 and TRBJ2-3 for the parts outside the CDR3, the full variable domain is KAGVTQTPRYLIKTRGQQVTLSCSPISGHRSVSWYQQTPGQGLQFLFEYFSETQRNKGNFPGRFSGRQFSNSRSEMNVSTLELGDSALYLCASSLDRGEDTQYFGPGTRLTVL.

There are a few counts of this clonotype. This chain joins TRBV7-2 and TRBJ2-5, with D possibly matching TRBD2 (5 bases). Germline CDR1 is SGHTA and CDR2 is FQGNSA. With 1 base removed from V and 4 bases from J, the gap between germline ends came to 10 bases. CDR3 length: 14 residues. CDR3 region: CASSLGWELETQYF. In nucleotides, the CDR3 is TGTGCCAGCAGCTTAGGGTGGGAGTTAGAGACCCAGTACTTC. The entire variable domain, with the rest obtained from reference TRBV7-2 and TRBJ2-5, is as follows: GAGVSQSPSNKVTEKGKDVELRCDPISGHTALYWYRQSLGQGLEFLIYFQGNSAPDKSGLPSDRFSAERTGGSVSTLTIQRTQQEDSAVYLCASSLGWELETQYFGPGTRLLVL.

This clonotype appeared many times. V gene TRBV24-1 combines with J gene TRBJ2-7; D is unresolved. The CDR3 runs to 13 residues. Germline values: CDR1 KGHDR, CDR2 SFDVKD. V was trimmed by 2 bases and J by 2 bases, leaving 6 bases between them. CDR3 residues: CATSDSQTYEQYF. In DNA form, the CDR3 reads TGTGCCACCAGTGATTCCCAGACCTACGAGCAGTACTTC.

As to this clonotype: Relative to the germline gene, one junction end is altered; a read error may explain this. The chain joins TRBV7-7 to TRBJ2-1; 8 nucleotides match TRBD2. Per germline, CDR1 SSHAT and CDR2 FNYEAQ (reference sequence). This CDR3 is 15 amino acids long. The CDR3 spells CASSLAAGGSNEQFF. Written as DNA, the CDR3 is TGTGCTAGCAGCTTAGCGGCGGGGGGAAGCAATGAGCAGTTCTTC.

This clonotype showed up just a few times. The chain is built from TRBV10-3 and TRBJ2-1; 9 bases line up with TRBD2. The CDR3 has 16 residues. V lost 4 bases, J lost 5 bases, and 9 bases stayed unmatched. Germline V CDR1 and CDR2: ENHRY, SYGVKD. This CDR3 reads CAISGAGTSPHNEQFF. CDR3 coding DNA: TGTGCCATCAGTGGAGCCGGGACTAGCCCACACAATGAGCAGTTCTTC.

CDR3 coding DNA: TGTGCCAGCAGCCTGAAGGAAAGCGATGAAAAACTGTTTTTT. Translation gives CASSLKESDEKLFF. V gene TRBV3-1 combines with J gene TRBJ1-4, with no clear D. Trimming took off 4 bases at V and 6 bases at J, with 12 bases between the two ends. Germline V gives CDR1 LGHDT, CDR2 YNNKEL (reference sequence). This CDR3 comprises 14 residues.

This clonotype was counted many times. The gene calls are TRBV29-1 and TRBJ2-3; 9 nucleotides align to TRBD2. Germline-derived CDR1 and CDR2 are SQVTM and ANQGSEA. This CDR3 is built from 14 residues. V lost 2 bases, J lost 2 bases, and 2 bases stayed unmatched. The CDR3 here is CSVELAGATDTQYF. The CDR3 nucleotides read TGCAGCGTTGAATTAGCGGGGGCCACAGATACGCAGTATTTT.

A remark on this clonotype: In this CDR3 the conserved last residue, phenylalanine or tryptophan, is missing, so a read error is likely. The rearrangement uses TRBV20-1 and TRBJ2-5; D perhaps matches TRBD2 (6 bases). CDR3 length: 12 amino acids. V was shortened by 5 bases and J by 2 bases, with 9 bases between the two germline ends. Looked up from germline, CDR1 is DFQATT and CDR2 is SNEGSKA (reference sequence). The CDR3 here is CSASGLQETQYY. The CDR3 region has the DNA TGCAGTGCTTCGGGACTTCAAGAGACCCAGTACTAC.

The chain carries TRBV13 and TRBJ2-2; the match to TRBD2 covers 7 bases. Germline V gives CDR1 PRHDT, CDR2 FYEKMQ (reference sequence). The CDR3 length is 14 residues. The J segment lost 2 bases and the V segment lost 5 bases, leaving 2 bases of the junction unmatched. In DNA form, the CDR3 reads TGTGCCAGCAGCGCTAGCGGCAACACCGGGGAGCTGTTTTTT. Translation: CASSASGNTGELFF.

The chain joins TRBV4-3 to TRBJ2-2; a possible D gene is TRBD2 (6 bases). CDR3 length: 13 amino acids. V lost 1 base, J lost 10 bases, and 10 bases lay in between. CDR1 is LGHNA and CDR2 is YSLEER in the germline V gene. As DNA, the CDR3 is TGCGCCAGCAGCCAAGGGTGGGGACTGGAGCTGTTTTTT. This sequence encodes CASSQGWGLELFF.

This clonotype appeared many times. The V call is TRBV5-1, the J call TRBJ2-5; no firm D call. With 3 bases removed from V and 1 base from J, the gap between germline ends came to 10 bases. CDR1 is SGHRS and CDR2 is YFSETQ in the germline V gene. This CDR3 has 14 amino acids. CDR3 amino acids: CASSYGRVQETQYF. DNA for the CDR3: TGCGCCAGCAGCTACGGAAGGGTCCAAGAGACCCAGTACTTC.

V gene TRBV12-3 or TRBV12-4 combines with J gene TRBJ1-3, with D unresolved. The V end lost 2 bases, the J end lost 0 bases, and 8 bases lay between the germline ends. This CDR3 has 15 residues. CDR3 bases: TGTGCCAGCAGTTTATTAGCAAACTCTGGAAACACCATATATTTT. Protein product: CASSLLANSGNTIYF.

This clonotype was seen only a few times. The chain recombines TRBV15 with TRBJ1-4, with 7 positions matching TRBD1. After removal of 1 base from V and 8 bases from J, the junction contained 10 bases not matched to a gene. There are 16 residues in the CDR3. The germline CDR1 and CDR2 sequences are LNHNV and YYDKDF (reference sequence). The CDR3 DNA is TGTGCCACCAGCAGAGGTTCGACAGGGTTTGGGGAAAAACTGTTTTTT. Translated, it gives CATSRGSTGFGEKLFF.

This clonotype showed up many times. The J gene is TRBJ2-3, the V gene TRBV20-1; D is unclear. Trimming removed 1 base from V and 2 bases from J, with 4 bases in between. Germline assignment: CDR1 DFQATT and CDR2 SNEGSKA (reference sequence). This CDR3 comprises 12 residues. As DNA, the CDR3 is TGCAGTGCTAGAGCCGTCACAGATACGCAGTATTTT. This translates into CSARAVTDTQYF.

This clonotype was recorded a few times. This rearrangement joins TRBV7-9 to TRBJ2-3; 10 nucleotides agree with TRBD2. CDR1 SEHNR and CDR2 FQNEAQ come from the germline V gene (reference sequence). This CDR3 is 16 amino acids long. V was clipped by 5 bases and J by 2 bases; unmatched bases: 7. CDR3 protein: CASSILAGEITDTQYF. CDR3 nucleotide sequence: TGTGCCAGCAGCATTCTAGCGGGGGAAATCACAGATACGCAGTATTTT.

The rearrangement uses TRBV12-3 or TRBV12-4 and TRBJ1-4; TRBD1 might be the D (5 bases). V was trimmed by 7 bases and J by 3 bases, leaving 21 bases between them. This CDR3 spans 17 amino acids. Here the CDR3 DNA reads TGTGCCAGCAAGGACTATTTTCGAGGGGCGTCTAATGAAAAACTGTTTTTT. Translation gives CASKDYFRGASNEKLFF.

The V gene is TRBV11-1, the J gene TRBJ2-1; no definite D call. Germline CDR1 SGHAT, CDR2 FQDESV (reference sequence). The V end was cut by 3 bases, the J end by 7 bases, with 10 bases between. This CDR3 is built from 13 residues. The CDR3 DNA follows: TGTGCCAGCAGCTTTTTAGTGATGAATGAGCAGTTCTTC. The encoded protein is CASSFLVMNEQFF.

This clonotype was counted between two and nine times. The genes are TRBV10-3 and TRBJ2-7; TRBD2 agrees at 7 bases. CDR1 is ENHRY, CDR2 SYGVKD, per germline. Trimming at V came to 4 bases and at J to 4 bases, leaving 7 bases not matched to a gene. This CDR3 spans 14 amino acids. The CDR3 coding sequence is TGTGCCATCAGTGGGAGGGAGGGCCTGTACGAGCAGTACTTC. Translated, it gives CAISGREGLYEQYF.

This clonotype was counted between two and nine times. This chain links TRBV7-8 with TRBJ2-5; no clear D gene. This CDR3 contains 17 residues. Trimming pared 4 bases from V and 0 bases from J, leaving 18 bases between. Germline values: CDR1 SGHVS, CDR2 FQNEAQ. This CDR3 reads CASSSYQDAWYQETQYF. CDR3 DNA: TGTGCCAGCAGCTCGTACCAAGATGCATGGTACCAAGAGACCCAGTACTTC.

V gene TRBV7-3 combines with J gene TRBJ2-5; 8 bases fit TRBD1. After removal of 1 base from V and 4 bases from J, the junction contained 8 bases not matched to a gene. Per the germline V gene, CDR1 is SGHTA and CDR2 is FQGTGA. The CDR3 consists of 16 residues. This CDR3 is CASSLNGQGARETQYF. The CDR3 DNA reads TGTGCCAGCAGCTTAAATGGGCAGGGGGCTCGAGAGACCCAGTACTTC.

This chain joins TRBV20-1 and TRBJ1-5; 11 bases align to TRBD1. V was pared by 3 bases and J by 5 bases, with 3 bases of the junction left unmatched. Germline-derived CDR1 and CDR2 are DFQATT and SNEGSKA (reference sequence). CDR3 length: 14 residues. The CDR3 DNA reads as TGCAGTGCTAGCCCGGGACAGGGGGATCAGCCCCAGCATTTT. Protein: CSASPGQGDQPQHF.

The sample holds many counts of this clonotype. CDR3 in DNA: TGTGCCACCAGTGATCATGGGTGGGTTGAGCAGTTCTTC. As protein: CATSDHGWVEQFF. The chain has TRBV24-1 and TRBJ2-1; unclear D gene. CDR3 length: 13 amino acids. The germline CDR1 and CDR2 sequences are KGHDR and SFDVKD. The V gene lost 3 bases and the J gene lost 9 bases, with 11 bases spanning the gap.

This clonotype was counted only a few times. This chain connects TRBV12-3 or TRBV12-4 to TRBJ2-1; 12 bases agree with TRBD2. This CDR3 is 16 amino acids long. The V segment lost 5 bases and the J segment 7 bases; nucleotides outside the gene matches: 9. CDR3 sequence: CASSGRLAGVGNEQFF. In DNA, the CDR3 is TGTGCCAGCAGTGGCCGACTAGCGGGAGTGGGGAATGAGCAGTTCTTC.

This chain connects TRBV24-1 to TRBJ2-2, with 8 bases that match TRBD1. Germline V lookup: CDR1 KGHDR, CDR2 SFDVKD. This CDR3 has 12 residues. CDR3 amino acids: CASGQVDGELFF. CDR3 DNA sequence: TGTGCTTCGGGACAGGTCGACGGGGAGCTGTTTTTT.

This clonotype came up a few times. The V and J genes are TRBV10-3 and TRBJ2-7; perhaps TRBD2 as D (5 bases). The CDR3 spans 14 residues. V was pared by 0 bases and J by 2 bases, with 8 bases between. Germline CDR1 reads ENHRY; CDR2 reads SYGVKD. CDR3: CAISESSETYEQYF. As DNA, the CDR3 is TGTGCCATCAGTGAGTCTAGCGAGACCTACGAGCAGTACTTC.

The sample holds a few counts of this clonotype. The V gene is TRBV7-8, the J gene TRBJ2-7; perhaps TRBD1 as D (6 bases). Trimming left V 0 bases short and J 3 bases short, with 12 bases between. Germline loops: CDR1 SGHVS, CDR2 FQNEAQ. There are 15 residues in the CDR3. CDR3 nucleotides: TGTGCCAGCAGCTTAGCGTCGGGACAAGACTACGAGCAGTACTTC. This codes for CASSLASGQDYEQYF.